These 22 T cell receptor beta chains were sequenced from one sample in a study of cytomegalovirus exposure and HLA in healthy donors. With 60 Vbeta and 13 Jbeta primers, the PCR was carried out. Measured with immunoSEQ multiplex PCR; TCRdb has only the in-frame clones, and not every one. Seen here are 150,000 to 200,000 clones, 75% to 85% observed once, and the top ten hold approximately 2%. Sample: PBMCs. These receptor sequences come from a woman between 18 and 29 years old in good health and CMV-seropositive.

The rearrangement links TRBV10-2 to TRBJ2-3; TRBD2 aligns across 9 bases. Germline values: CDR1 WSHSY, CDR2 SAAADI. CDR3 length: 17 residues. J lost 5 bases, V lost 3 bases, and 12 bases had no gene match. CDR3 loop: CASSDAAAGGPQDTQYF. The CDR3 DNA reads TGCGCCAGCAGTGACGCGGCGGCGGGGGGGCCCCAAGATACGCAGTATTTT.

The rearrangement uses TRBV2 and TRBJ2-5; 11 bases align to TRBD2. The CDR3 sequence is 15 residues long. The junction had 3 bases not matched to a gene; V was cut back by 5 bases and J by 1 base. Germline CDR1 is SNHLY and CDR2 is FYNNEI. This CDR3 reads CASSLAGGSQETQYF. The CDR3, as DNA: TGTGCCAGCAGTCTAGCGGGGGGCTCCCAAGAGACCCAGTACTTC.

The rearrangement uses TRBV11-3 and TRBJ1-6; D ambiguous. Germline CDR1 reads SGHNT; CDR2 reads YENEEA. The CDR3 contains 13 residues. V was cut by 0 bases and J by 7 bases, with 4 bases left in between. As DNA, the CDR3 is TGTGCCAGCAGCTTAGATCGGAATTCACCCCTCCACTTT. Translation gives CASSLDRNSPLHF.

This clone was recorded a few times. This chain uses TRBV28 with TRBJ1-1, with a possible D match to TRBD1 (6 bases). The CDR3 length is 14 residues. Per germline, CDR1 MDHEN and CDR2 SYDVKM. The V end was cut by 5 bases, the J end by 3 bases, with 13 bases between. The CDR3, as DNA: TGTGCCAGCAGTCAGGGGAGTTCTTACACTGAAGCTTTCTTT. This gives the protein CASSQGSSYTEAFF.

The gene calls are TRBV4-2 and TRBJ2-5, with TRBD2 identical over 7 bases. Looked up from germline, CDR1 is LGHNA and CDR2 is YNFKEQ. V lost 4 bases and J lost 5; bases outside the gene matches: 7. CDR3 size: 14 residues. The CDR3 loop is CASSRPGGSETQYF. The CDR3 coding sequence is TGTGCCAGCAGCCGTCCCGGCGGGAGCGAGACCCAGTACTTC.

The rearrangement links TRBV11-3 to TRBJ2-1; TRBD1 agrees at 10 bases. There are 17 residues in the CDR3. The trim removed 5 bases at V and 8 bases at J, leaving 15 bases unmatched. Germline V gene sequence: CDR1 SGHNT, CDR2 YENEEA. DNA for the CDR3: TGTGCCAGCAGCCCCAAACTTCCCGGGACAGGGGCCGATGAGCAGTTCTTC. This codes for CASSPKLPGTGADEQFF.

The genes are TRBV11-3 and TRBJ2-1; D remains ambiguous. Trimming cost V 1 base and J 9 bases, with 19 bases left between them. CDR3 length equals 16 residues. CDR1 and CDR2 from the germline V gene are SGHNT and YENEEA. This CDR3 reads CASSLVSQRTEGEQFF. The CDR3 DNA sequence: TGTGCCAGCAGCTTAGTCTCCCAGCGCACCGAAGGTGAGCAGTTCTTC. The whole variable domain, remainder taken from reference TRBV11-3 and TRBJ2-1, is EAGVVQSPRYKIIEKKQPVAFWCNPISGHNTLYWYLQNLGQGPELLIRYENEEAVDDSQLPKDRFSAERLKGVDSTLKIQPAELGDSAVYLCASSLVSQRTEGEQFFGPGTRLTVL.

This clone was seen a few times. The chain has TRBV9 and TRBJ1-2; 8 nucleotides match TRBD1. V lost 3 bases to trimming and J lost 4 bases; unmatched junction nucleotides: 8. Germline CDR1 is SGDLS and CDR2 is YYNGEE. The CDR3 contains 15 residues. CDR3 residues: CASSAGQGIAYGYTF. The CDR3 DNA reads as TGTGCCAGCAGCGCTGGACAGGGTATCGCCTATGGCTACACCTTC.

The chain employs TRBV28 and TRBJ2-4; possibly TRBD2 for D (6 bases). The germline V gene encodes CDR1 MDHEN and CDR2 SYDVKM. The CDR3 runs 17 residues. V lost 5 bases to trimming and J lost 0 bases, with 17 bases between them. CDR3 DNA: TGTGCCAGCAGTCCCGGCTCGGGGGTGGTAGCCAAAAACATTCAGTACTTC. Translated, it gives CASSPGSGVVAKNIQYF.

CDR3 residues: CASSRGWSDQPQHF. The CDR3 DNA reads as TGCGCCAGCAGCCGGGGCTGGTCCGATCAGCCCCAGCATTTT. This chain connects TRBV4-1 to TRBJ1-5, with a possible D match to TRBD1 (5 bases). The CDR3 loop spans 14 amino acids. V was cut by 4 bases and J by 5 bases, with 12 bases left in between. Germline V gene sequence: CDR1 MGHRA, CDR2 YSYEKL.

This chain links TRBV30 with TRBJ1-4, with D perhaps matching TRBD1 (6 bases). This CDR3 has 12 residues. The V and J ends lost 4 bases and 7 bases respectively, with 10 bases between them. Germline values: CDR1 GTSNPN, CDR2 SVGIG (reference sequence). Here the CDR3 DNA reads TGTGCCTGGACAGGGGTGGGTGAAAAACTGTTTTTT. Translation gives CAWTGVGEKLFF.

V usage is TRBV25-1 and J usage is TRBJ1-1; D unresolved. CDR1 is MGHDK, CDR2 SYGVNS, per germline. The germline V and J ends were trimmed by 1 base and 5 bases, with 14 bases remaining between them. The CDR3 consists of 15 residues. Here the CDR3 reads CASSEWLRGQTEAFF. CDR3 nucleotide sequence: TGTGCCAGCAGTGAATGGTTAAGAGGGCAAACTGAAGCTTTCTTT.

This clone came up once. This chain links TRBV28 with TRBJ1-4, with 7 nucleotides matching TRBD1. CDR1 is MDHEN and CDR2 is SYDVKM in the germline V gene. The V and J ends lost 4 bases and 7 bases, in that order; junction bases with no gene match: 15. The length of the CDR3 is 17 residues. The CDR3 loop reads CASSSSDMTGTGEKLFF. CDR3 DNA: TGTGCCAGCAGTTCGTCCGATATGACAGGGACGGGTGAAAAACTGTTTTTT.

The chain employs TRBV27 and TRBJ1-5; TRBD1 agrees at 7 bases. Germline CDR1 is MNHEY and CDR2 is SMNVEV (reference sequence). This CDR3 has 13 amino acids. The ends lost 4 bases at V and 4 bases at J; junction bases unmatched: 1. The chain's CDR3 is CASSSGGNQPQHF. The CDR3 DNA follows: TGTGCCAGCAGTTCAGGGGGTAATCAGCCCCAGCATTTT.

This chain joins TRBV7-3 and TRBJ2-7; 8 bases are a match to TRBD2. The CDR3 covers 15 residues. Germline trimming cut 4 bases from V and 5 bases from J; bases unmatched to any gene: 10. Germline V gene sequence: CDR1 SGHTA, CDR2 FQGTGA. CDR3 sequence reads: CASSSLRAGGHEQYV. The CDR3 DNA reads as TGTGCCAGCAGCTCTTTAAGGGCGGGGGGCCACGAGCAGTACGTC.

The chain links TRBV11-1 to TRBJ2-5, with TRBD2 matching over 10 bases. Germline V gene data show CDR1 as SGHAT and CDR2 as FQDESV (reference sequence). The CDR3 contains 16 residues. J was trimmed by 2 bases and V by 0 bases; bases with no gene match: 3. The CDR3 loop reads CASSLASSGGQETQYF. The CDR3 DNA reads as TGTGCCAGCAGCTTAGCGTCTAGCGGGGGACAAGAGACCCAGTACTTC.

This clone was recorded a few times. The CDR3 DNA follows: TGCACCAGCAGCCAGGCTCCCGGGACAGGGAGGAACGAGCAGTACGTC. Encoded protein: CTSSQAPGTGRNEQYV. The J gene is TRBJ2-7, the V gene TRBV1; the table assigns TRBD1, which was not confirmed against the DNA. TRBV1 is labeled a pseudogene. The CDR3 covers 16 residues.

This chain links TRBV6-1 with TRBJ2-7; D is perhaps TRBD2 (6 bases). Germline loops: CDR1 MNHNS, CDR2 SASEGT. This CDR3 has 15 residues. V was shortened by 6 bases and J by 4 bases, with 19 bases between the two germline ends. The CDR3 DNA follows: TGTGCCAGCAGCCCCTACCGGGACGGGGGATACGAGCAGTACTTC. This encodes CASSPYRDGGYEQYF.

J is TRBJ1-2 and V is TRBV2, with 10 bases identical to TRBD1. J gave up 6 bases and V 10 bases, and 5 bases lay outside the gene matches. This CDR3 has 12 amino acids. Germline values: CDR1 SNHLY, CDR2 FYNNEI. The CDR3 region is CAIWDRGDGYTF. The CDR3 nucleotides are TGTGCCATATGGGACAGGGGTGATGGCTACACCTTC.

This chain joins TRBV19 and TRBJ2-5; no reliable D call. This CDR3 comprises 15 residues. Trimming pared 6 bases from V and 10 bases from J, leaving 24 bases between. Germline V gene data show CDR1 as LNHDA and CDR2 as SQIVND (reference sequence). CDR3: CASSTQAASPAGQYF. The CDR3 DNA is TGTGCCAGTAGCACTCAGGCCGCCAGCCCGGCAGGCCAGTACTTC.

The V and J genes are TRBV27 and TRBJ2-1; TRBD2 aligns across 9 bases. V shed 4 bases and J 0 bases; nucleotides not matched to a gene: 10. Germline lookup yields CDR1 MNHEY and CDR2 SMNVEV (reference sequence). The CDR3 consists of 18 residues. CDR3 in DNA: TGTGCCAGCAGTTCTTCTAGCGGGGTACCTTCCTCCTACAATGAGCAGTTCTTC. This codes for CASSSSSGVPSSYNEQFF.

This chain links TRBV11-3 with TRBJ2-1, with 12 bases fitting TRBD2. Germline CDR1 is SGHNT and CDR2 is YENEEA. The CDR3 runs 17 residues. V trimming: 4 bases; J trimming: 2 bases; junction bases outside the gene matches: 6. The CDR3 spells CASSSRTSGATYNEQFF. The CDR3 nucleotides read TGTGCCAGCAGCTCCCGGACTAGCGGGGCCACCTACAATGAGCAGTTCTTC.